Following are 22 T cell receptor beta chains from one sample sequenced in a study of CD8 T cells in Susac syndrome. With random hexamers, 0.5 to 1 ug RNA was reverse transcribed. TCRdb analysed the immunoSEQ multiplex PCR reads with MiXCR anew, one entry per CDR3 protein. This table has some 80,000 distinct CDR3 sequences, 85% to 95% appearing once. The specimen was CD8+ T cells from PBMCs. The receptor set was obtained from a human donor in good health.

The genes are TRBV29-1 and TRBJ2-7, with a possible D match to TRBD1 (7 bases). The germline V gene encodes CDR1 SQVTM and CDR2 ANQGSEA. There are 15 residues in the CDR3. With 6 bases removed from V and 7 bases from J, the gap between germline ends came to 25 bases. The DNA for the CDR3 is TGCAGCGTAACCAGACCGACAGGGAGGACGAGGGAGCAGTACTTC. Translating gives CSVTRPTGRTREQYF.

V and J are TRBV7-3 and TRBJ1-2; no definite D call. Looked up from germline, CDR1 is SGHTA and CDR2 is FQGTGA. The CDR3 is 14 residues long. V was trimmed by 2 bases and J by 1 base, leaving 8 bases between them. The CDR3 nucleotides read TGTGCCAGCAGCTTAGGTGGGCTTAACTATGGCTACACCTTC. This translates into CASSLGGLNYGYTF.

This clonotype was seen a single time. V is TRBV23-1 and J is TRBJ2-1; D is ambiguous. TRBV23-1 is an ORF for which the function is uncertain. This CDR3 has 20 residues. Deletions cut 2 bases from V and 0 bases from J, with 23 bases between. CDR3 nucleotides: TGCGCCAGCAGTCAAACGGGTCCGGTCTCGTCTTCGAGCTCCTACAATGAGCAGTTCTTC. Protein: CASSQTGPVSSSSSYNEQFF.

The chain couples TRBV11-2 to TRBJ1-1; D gene uncertain. The CDR3 runs to 14 residues. V gave up 3 bases and J gave up 1 base, with 9 bases separating them. Germline-derived CDR1 and CDR2 are SGHAT and FQNNGV. The CDR3 DNA is TGTGCCAGCAGCTTCAAGGGCTGGAACACTGAAGCTTTCTTT. Translation: CASSFKGWNTEAFF.

The chain couples TRBV20-1 to TRBJ2-5; tentatively, D is TRBD1 (5 bases). CDR1 is DFQATT, CDR2 SNEGSKA, per germline (reference sequence). The CDR3 totals 16 residues. The germline V and J ends were trimmed by 8 bases and 4 bases, with 26 bases remaining between them. DNA of the CDR3: TGCAGTTTCAGGGCGCCGGAGAGTTCGGTCGTAGAGACCCAGTACTTC. This gives the protein CSFRAPESSVVETQYF.

The chain is built from TRBV27 and TRBJ1-5; perhaps TRBD1 as D (5 bases). Germline CDR1 MNHEY, CDR2 SMNVEV (reference sequence). The CDR3 is 15 residues long. With 5 bases removed from V and 4 bases from J, the gap between germline ends came to 15 bases. The CDR3 reads CASSATGTENQPQHF. The CDR3 nucleotides read TGTGCCAGCAGTGCCACCGGGACCGAGAATCAGCCCCAGCATTTT.

The V gene is TRBV6-5, the J gene TRBJ1-2, with D unclear. Trimming shortened V by 6 bases and J by 5 bases, and 10 bases separated the two germline ends. Germline CDR1 and CDR2: MNHEY and SVGAGI. The CDR3 has 12 amino acids. The DNA of the CDR3 is TGTGCCAGCAGCTCCGGTCTTTATGGCTACACCTTC. Amino acids: CASSSGLYGYTF.

This clonotype was seen only once. This chain links TRBV10-3 with TRBJ2-1, with 11 positions matching TRBD2. The CDR3 extends over 15 amino acids. Germline V gene sequence: CDR1 ENHRY, CDR2 SYGVKD. V shed 2 bases and J 9 bases; nucleotides not matched to a gene: 6. CDR3 residues: CAISEVAGGPGEQFF. The CDR3 nucleotides read TGTGCCATCAGTGAGGTAGCGGGAGGGCCGGGTGAGCAGTTCTTC.

The chain employs TRBV2 and TRBJ1-1, with TRBD1 as a possible D gene (5 bases). Trimming left V 6 bases short and J 6 bases short, with 14 bases between. The CDR3 is made up of 13 amino acids. Looked up from germline, CDR1 is SNHLY and CDR2 is FYNNEI. The CDR3 sequence is CASRPGTKPEAFF. CDR3 nucleotides: TGTGCCAGCAGGCCGGGGACGAAACCTGAAGCTTTCTTT.

The chain employs TRBV5-1 and TRBJ2-3, with D hard to call. Germline CDR1 and CDR2: SGHRS and YFSETQ. The V end lost 6 bases, the J end lost 2 bases, and 7 bases lay between the germline ends. This CDR3 is built from 12 residues. The CDR3 loop is CASKMPTDTQYF. The CDR3 coding sequence is TGCGCCAGCAAGATGCCCACAGATACGCAGTATTTT. The full variable domain, completed using reference TRBV5-1 and TRBJ2-3, is KAGVTQTPRYLIKTRGQQVTLSCSPISGHRSVSWYQQTPGQGLQFLFEYFSETQRNKGNFPGRFSGRQFSNSRSEMNVSTLELGDSALYLCASKMPTDTQYFGPGTRLTVL.

The chain joins TRBV4-1 to TRBJ1-5, with D perhaps TRBD1 (5 bases). The V end was cut by 0 bases, the J end by 4 bases, with 7 bases between. The CDR3 spans 14 residues. Germline V gene lookup returns CDR1 MGHRA and CDR2 YSYEKL. The CDR3 reads CASSQEAGNQPQHF. DNA of the CDR3: TGCGCCAGCAGCCAAGAGGCAGGGAATCAGCCCCAGCATTTT.

The chain links TRBV5-6 to TRBJ2-2; 7 nucleotides agree with TRBD2. The length of the CDR3 is 20 residues. In germline, CDR1 is SGHDT, CDR2 YYEEEE. V was pared by 3 bases and J by 4 bases, with 21 bases of the junction left unmatched. The CDR3 spells CASSSTSGGSNAVRTGELFF. CDR3 DNA: TGTGCCAGCAGCTCCACTTCGGGGGGATCGAATGCTGTCCGCACCGGGGAGCTGTTTTTT.

The chain employs TRBV27 and TRBJ2-3; TRBD2 is a possible D gene (7 bases). Trimming pared 4 bases from V and 1 base from J, leaving 12 bases between. The CDR3 is 15 amino acids. The germline gives CDR1 MNHEY, CDR2 SMNVEV (reference sequence). The CDR3 here is CASSWGGRGTDTQYF. DNA for the CDR3: TGTGCCAGCAGTTGGGGGGGCCGGGGCACAGATACGCAGTATTTT.

The chain couples TRBV27 to TRBJ2-3, with D unclear. The CDR3 runs 14 residues. Germline lookup yields CDR1 MNHEY and CDR2 SMNVEV (reference sequence). The V end lost 6 bases, the J end lost 0 bases, and 10 bases lay between the germline ends. For the CDR3, the DNA is TGTGCCAGCAGCGGGTCTCGGAGCACAGATACGCAGTATTTT. Protein: CASSGSRSTDTQYF.

The chain carries TRBV28 and TRBJ2-1; D is perhaps TRBD1 (5 bases). This CDR3 region has 15 residues. V lost 1 base, J lost 5 bases, and 12 bases lay in between. Germline V gene sequence: CDR1 MDHEN, CDR2 SYDVKM. CDR3 nucleotide sequence: TGTGCCAGCAGTTTATACGGAACAGGCCACAATGAGCAGTTCTTC. Translated: CASSLYGTGHNEQFF. Using reference TRBV28 and TRBJ2-1 for the parts outside the CDR3, the full variable domain is DVKVTQSSRYLVKRTGEKVFLECVQDMDHENMFWYRQDPGLGLRLIYFSYDVKMKEKGDIPEGYSVSREKKERFSLILESASTNQTSMYLCASSLYGTGHNEQFFGPGTRLTVL.

The chain uses TRBV5-6 and TRBJ2-1; 10 nucleotides agree with TRBD1. This CDR3 has 13 residues. V shed 7 bases, J shed 7 bases, and the junction held 5 bases outside the gene matches. Germline V lookup: CDR1 SGHDT, CDR2 YYEEEE. The CDR3 loop reads CASGGQGLNEQFF. The CDR3 DNA follows: TGTGCCAGCGGGGGACAGGGGTTGAATGAGCAGTTCTTC.

This clonotype has only a few counts. J is TRBJ2-3 and V is TRBV12-3 or TRBV12-4; D is uncertain. Trimming removed 2 bases at V and 4 bases at J, with 1 base between. The CDR3 runs to 11 residues. This chain's CDR3 is CASSLPDTQYF. CDR3 nucleotide sequence: TGTGCCAGCAGTTTACCAGATACGCAGTATTTT.

The chain has TRBV20-1 and TRBJ1-1, with 10 bases that match TRBD1. The CDR3 spans 13 residues. CDR1 is DFQATT and CDR2 is SNEGSKA in the germline V gene (reference sequence). The V and J ends lost 0 bases and 8 bases, in that order; junction bases with no gene match: 3. In DNA form, the CDR3 reads TGCAGTGCTAGAGATTGGGACAGGGGAGAAGCTTTCTTT. Translating it yields CSARDWDRGEAFF.

The chain couples TRBV13 to TRBJ2-4; 13 bases are a match to TRBD2. The germline CDR1 and CDR2 sequences are PRHDT and FYEKMQ (reference sequence). V lost 4 bases, J lost 8 bases, and 5 bases stayed unmatched. The CDR3 length is 15 residues. As DNA, the CDR3 is TGTGCCAGCAGCTCACGGACTAGCGGGAGATACATTCAGTACTTC. This translates into CASSSRTSGRYIQYF. Looking up the rest from reference TRBV13 and TRBJ2-4 gives the full variable domain: AAGVIQSPRHLIKEKRETATLKCYPIPRHDTVYWYQQGPGQDPQFLISFYEKMQSDKGSIPDRFSAQQFSDYHSELNMSSLELGDSALYFCASSSRTSGRYIQYFGAGTRLSVL.

The chain joins TRBV15 to TRBJ2-1; D uncertain. Between the trimmed V and J ends, which lost 5 bases and 0 bases, there was a span of 8 bases. Per the germline V gene, CDR1 is LNHNV and CDR2 is YYDKDF (reference sequence). The CDR3 has 14 residues. The CDR3 region has the DNA TGTGCCACCAGCGTCTCAAACTCCTACAATGAGCAGTTCTTC. This encodes CATSVSNSYNEQFF.

The chain carries TRBV7-2 and TRBJ2-7; a possible D gene is TRBD1 (5 bases). V lost 4 bases, J lost 1 base, and 8 bases lay in between. Germline V gives CDR1 SGHTA, CDR2 FQGNSA. There are 13 residues in the CDR3. CDR3 coding DNA: TGTGCCAGCAGCTCAGGGTGGTCCTACGAGCAGTACGTC. This gives the protein CASSSGWSYEQYV.

To note about this clonotype: The junction and the germline gene differ at one end; a read error may be behind it. V usage is TRBV4-2 and J usage is TRBJ2-3, with D perhaps being TRBD1 or TRBD2 (5 bases each). The CDR3 consists of 17 residues. Germline CDR1 and CDR2: LGHNA and YNFKEQ. This CDR3 reads CASSEDGPEGYTDTQYF. CDR3 bases: TGTGCCAGCAGCGAAGACGGGCCAGAGGGGTACACAGATACGCAGTATTTT.